What follows describes a single T cell receptor beta chain. The germline V gene encodes CDR1 SGHVS and CDR2 FQNEAQ. This CDR3 has 17 residues. Losses at the gene ends were 8 bases for V and 3 bases for J; bases not matched to a gene: 8. Produced via immunoSEQ multiplex PCR; TCRdb's table is partial and in-frame only. The sample lists under 60,000 clones, approximately 88% occurring once. This sample is part of a study of blood T cell repertoires in COVID-19. Sequenced input: peripheral blood. The chain couples TRBV7-8 to TRBJ2-2; TRBD2 aligns across 14 bases. The TCR originated in a human donor with active COVID-19. The donor label of this sample is uncertain. The CDR3 is CASSRLAGGPYTGELFF. DNA for the CDR3: TGTGCCAGCTCCCGACTAGCGGGAGGGCCCTACACCGGGGAGCTGTTTTTT.